This T cell receptor beta chain came from a study of blood T cell repertoires in COVID-19. Background on the study: Acute and convalescent COVID-19 samples came from the United States, Italy and Spain.

This clone was counted only a few times. Under the authors' procedure: Amplification of reference gene primers was used by the study to estimate nucleated cell counts. Sequencing was performed with immunoSEQ multiplex PCR; in TCRdb, only in-frame clones are kept and a portion is missing. The V and J calls and clone size are taken from that table; D and trimming were inferred from the DNA. This sample has 65,000 to 90,000 clones, with approximately 90% found just once. The CDR3 is made up of 14 amino acids. Trimming removed 0 bases at V and 9 bases at J, with 9 bases between. Per the germline V gene, CDR1 is SEHNR and CDR2 is FQNEAQ (reference sequence).

The chain employs TRBV7-9 and TRBJ1-6; D is perhaps TRBD1 (6 bases). The sequence was obtained from a human donor in a cohort sampled during active COVID-19. Material: peripheral blood. The CDR3: CASSLAAGASPLHF. CDR3 DNA sequence: TGTGCCAGCAGCTTAGCTGCAGGGGCTTCACCCCTCCACTTT.